This T cell receptor beta chain is drawn from a study of PD-L1 blockade in urothelial cancer. About the study: Patients commenced intravenous atezolizumab, 1,200 mg every 3 weeks, in the mid-2010s. Among blood samples, the median T cell count was approximately 150,000. Patients had been given 0 to 3 earlier chemotherapy regimens. It was at 3 weeks (second dose) and 6 weeks after treatment start that blood was analyzed.

This clone was picked up one time. Clones were read by immunoSEQ multiplex PCR, and TCRdb kept only the in-frame ones, dropping some. Counted here are tens of thousands of clones, around four fifths occurring once; the ten biggest clones make up approximately 4.7%. The CDR3 has 14 residues. Per germline, CDR1 SGHRS and CDR2 YFSETQ. The ends lost 4 bases at V and 4 bases at J; junction bases unmatched: 7. The chain uses TRBV5-1 and TRBJ1-1, with 7 bases that match TRBD1. This specimen consisted of PBMCs, obtained around atezolizumab (anti-PD-L1) treatment. This receptor was identified in a man in his sixties or seventies with urothelial cancer. The CDR3 sequence is CASSPGAGGTEAFF. The CDR3 nucleotides are TGCGCCAGCAGCCCCGGGGCAGGGGGCACTGAAGCTTTCTTT.